These T cell receptor beta chains were read from a single sample in a study of blood T cell repertoires in COVID-19. Clones were sequenced by immunoSEQ multiplex PCR, and TCRdb holds only the in-frame ones, with some missing. The sample comprises roughly 300,000 clones, 75% to 95% of which are singletons, and around 1.1% rests with the top ten. Sequencing used PBMCs or T cells enriched from blood (not recorded which). Source of these receptors: a woman aged 25 to 39 who had recovered from COVID-19. Each CDR3 is given with its conserved first and last residue. The order of the fields is clone size, D gene, V gene, J gene, CDR3 protein, CDR3 DNA. D genes are given only for firm matches. For some rows the clone size is stated as once, few or many, or as a class when expanded; others skip it.

.	.	TRBV2	TRBJ2-7	CASSETVSYEQYF	TGTGCCAGCAGTGAAACGGTCTCCTACGAGCAGTACTTC
.	.	TRBV5-1	TRBJ2-1	CASRPSTSYNEQFF	TGCGCCAGCAGACCCTCGACTAGCTACAATGAGCAGTTCTTC
.	.	TRBV19	TRBJ1-6	CASSEQGANSPLHF	TGTGCCAGTAGTGAACAGGGTGCTAATTCACCCCTCCACTTT
.	.	TRBV3-1/TRBV3-2	TRBJ1-4	CASSLPGVANEKLFF	TGTGCCAGCAGCCTACCAGGGGTGGCTAATGAAAAACTGTTTTTT
.	TRBD2	TRBV5-1	TRBJ2-1	CASSSTSDYNEQFF	TGCGCCAGCAGCTCGACTAGCGACTACAATGAGCAGTTCTTC
.	TRBD2	TRBV19	TRBJ2-1	CASSLSSGNPGEQFF	TGTGCCAGTAGCCTATCCAGCGGGAACCCAGGTGAGCAGTTCTTC
.	.	TRBV7-2	TRBJ2-7	CASSLVQDSSYEQYF	TGTGCCAGCAGCTTAGTTCAGGACAGCTCCTACGAGCAGTACTTC
.	TRBD2	TRBV7-6	TRBJ2-3	CASSAPSGRSPRTDTQYF	TGTGCCAGCAGCGCCCCCAGCGGGAGGTCCCCACGCACAGATACGCAGTATTTT
.	.	TRBV6-5	TRBJ1-1	CASSYSGVMGTEAFF	TGTGCCAGCAGTTACTCCGGGGTGATGGGCACTGAAGCTTTCTTT
few	TRBD2	TRBV13	TRBJ2-2	CASSLSGLAGNTGELFF	TGTGCCAGCAGCTTAAGTGGGCTAGCGGGCAACACCGGGGAGCTGTTTTTT
.	.	TRBV7-2	TRBJ1-6	CASSLVLSYNSPLHF	TGTGCCAGCAGCTTAGTCCTCTCCTATAATTCACCCCTCCACTTT
.	TRBD1	TRBV19	TRBJ1-1	CASSTQGENTEAFF	TGTGCCAGTAGTACTCAGGGGGAGAACACTGAAGCTTTCTTT
few	.	TRBV5-1	TRBJ2-6	CASSSSGPGANVLTF	TGCGCCAGCAGCAGCTCAGGCCCTGGGGCCAACGTCCTGACTTTC
once	TRBD2	TRBV5-1	TRBJ2-1	CASSLGAAGGPISYNEQFF	TGCGCCAGCAGCTTGGGCGCAGCGGGAGGGCCTATCTCCTACAATGAGCAGTTCTTC
.	TRBD2	TRBV27	TRBJ2-1	CASNRGGEQFF	TGTGCCAGCAATCGGGGGGGGGAGCAGTTCTTC
.	.	TRBV19	TRBJ2-2	CASSISLTNTGELFF	TGTGCCAGTAGTATTTCGCTAACCAACACCGGGGAGCTGTTTTTT
.	TRBD1	TRBV28	TRBJ1-5	CASTPGQGSNQPQHF	TGTGCCAGCACCCCGGGACAGGGGAGCAATCAGCCCCAGCATTTT
.	.	TRBV6-6	TRBJ1-5	CASSSPDRPGKWTQHF	TGTGCCAGCAGTTCCCCGGATAGGCCGGGTAAGTGGACCCAGCATTTT
once	.	TRBV21-1	TRBJ2-5	CASSTPGRLAGKETQYF	TGTGCCAGCAGCACCCCGGGGAGACTAGCGGGAAAAGAGACCCAGTACTTC
.	.	TRBV25-1	TRBJ1-2	CASSESNYGYTF	TGTGCCAGCAGTGAATCGAACTATGGCTACACCTTC
few	TRBD1	TRBV10-2	TRBJ2-1	CASSERVGGDEQFF	TGCGCCAGCAGTGAGCGGGTAGGGGGCGATGAGCAGTTCTTC
.	.	TRBV6-2/TRBV6-3	TRBJ2-7	CASSYPQGIAYEQYF	TGTGCCAGCAGTTACCCCCAGGGAATTGCCTACGAGCAGTACTTC
once	.	TRBV28	TRBJ2-1	CASSSWSDEQFF	TGTGCCAGCAGTTCCTGGAGTGATGAGCAGTTCTTC
.	TRBD1	TRBV25-1	TRBJ1-1	CASGPPGQGGTEAFF	TGTGCCAGCGGCCCCCCGGGACAGGGCGGGACTGAAGCTTTCTTT
.	.	TRBV7-9	TRBJ1-2	CASSYTGFGYTF	TGTGCCAGCAGCTACACAGGGTTCGGCTACACCTTC
.	.	TRBV5-5	TRBJ2-1	CASSGLTSYNEQFF	TGTGCCAGCAGCGGGTTGACTAGTTACAATGAGCAGTTCTTC
.	.	TRBV29-1	TRBJ2-7	CSVDGGTASGYYEQYF	TGCAGCGTTGATGGGGGGACAGCTAGCGGGTACTACGAGCAGTACTTC
.	TRBD1	TRBV7-2	TRBJ2-5	CASSLTGGETQYF	TGTGCCAGCAGCTTGACAGGGGGAGAGACCCAGTACTTC
.	TRBD1	TRBV28	TRBJ2-5	CASSLGGQGARKTQYF	TGTGCCAGCAGCCTAGGGGGACAGGGGGCGCGCAAGACCCAGTACTTC
.	TRBD2	TRBV14	TRBJ2-3	CASSQRGAGVGTDTQYF	TGTGCCAGCAGCCAACGCGGTGCGGGAGTGGGCACAGATACGCAGTATTTT
.	TRBD2	TRBV24-1	TRBJ2-3	CATRKSSGSRDTQYF	TGTGCCACCCGAAAATCTAGCGGGAGTCGAGATACGCAGTATTTT